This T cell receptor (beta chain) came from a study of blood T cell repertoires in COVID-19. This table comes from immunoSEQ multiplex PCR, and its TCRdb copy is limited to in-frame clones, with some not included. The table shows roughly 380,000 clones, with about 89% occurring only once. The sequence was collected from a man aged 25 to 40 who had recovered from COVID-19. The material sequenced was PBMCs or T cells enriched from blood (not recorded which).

CDR3 bases: TGTGCCAGCAGGCGGACCGGGACAGGGGGCAATGAGCAGTTCTTC. Its translation: CASRRTGTGGNEQFF. The chain has TRBV14 and TRBJ2-1; the match to TRBD1 covers 11 bases. Germline CDR1 and CDR2: SGHDN and FVKESK. The length of the CDR3 is 15 residues. V shed 6 bases, J shed 6 bases, and the junction held 7 bases outside the gene matches.